This T cell receptor (beta chain) emerged from a study of tumor and adjacent non-tumor tissue in lung cancer. The CDR3 extends over 13 amino acids. The germline CDR1 and CDR2 sequences are SGHAT and FQDESV (reference sequence). RNA was extracted from bulk tissue without any cell sorting. Distant lung tissue was collected more than 3 cm away from the tumor edge. Chemotherapy-naive patients with new lung cancer underwent thoracic surgery in China, August–late 2014. A modified ARM-PCR protocol with three rounds of nested PCR amplified TCRbeta. TCRdb used MiXCR to reprocess the multiplex PCR reads, holding one entry per CDR3 protein. Of approximately 80,000 distinct CDR3 sequences listed, 80% to 90% are singletons. Comments on this clonotype: At one boundary the junction diverges from the germline segment, which might be a read error.

The chain has TRBV11-1 and TRBJ1-1; TRBD1 matches 7 bases. The source of this sequence is a man aged 60 to 75 with non-small cell lung cancer. The sample comprised distant non-tumor lung tissue. CDR3 region: CTSSMQGGTEAFF. DNA of the CDR3: TGTACCAGCAGCATGCAGGGGGGCACTGAAGCTTTCTTT.